This TCR beta chain stems from a study of T cell responses to AZD1222 COVID-19 vaccine. Study-level results: Regions 160-218 and 743-854 dominated among vaccine-associated CD4 TCRs spanning spike. Repertoire sampling occurred only after the peak T cell response. Targeting of unmutated variant regions was reportedly seen in nearly half of spike-specific TCRs.

Comment on this clone: Its specificity is not known.

Using immunoSEQ multiplex PCR, the repertoire was profiled, and TCRdb retains in-frame clones only, with some absent. In the table there are roughly 150,000 clones, more than 85% of which are singletons. The TCR was taken from an adult in good health. Sequenced material: peripheral blood, taken on day 0 of AZD1222 vaccination.

CDR3 coding DNA: TGTGCCAGCAGCCTTGATCTACTCCCCCTCCACTTT. Amino acid sequence: CASSLDLLPLHF. The chain recombines TRBV4-2 with TRBJ1-6; D unresolved. This CDR3 has 12 residues. The V end was cut by 4 bases, the J end by 13 bases, with 11 bases between. Germline CDR1 and CDR2: LGHNA and YNFKEQ.